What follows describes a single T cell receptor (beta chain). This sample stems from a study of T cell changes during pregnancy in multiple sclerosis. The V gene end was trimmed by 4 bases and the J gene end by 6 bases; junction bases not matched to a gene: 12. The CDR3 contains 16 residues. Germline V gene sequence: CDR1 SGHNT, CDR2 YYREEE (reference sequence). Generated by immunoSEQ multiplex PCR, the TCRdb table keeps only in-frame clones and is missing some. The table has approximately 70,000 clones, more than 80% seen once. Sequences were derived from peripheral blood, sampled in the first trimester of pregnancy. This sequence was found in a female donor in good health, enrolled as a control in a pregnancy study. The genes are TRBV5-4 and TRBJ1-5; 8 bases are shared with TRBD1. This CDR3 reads CASSDSDRGGIQPQHF. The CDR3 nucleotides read TGTGCCAGCAGCGATTCTGACAGGGGCGGGATTCAGCCCCAGCATTTT.